The clone carrying this T cell receptor (beta chain) was seen only a few times. This sample is drawn from a study of T cells after somatic rescue of genetic block. Only in-frame clones appear in the TCRdb table, and some are missing; sequencing was by immunoSEQ multiplex PCR. Of approximately 14,000 clones in the sample, approximately 79% were seen once. Germline CDR1 and CDR2: SGHDT and YYEEEE. J lost 10 bases, V lost 4 bases, and 8 bases had no gene match. This CDR3 has 14 amino acids. This TCR was sampled from a boy between 10 and 17 years old. Sequencing was done on a sample of peripheral blood mononuclear cells (PBMCs). The chain uses TRBV5-6 and TRBJ1-5; TRBD1 matches at 10 bases. The chain's CDR3 is CASSQGQGPRPQHF. CDR3 nucleotides: TGTGCCAGCAGCCAGGGACAGGGGCCGCGTCCCCAGCATTTT.